Following are 22 T cell receptor beta chains from one sample sequenced in a study of blood T cell repertoires in COVID-19. Clones were sequenced by immunoSEQ multiplex PCR, and TCRdb holds only the in-frame ones, with some missing. Here the sample spans approximately 150,000 clones, over 75% being singletons. Input material: PBMCs or T cells enriched from blood (not recorded which). The receptors were sampled from a human donor with acute COVID-19. The donor label of this sample is uncertain.

The chain carries TRBV6-4 and TRBJ2-3, with D possibly matching TRBD1 (5 bases). CDR1 and CDR2 from the germline V gene are MRHNA and SNTAGT. The length of the CDR3 is 14 residues. With 4 bases removed from V and 4 bases from J, the gap between germline ends came to 12 bases. CDR3 nucleotide sequence: TGTGCCAGCAGTGCCGAACAGGCTTCAGATACGCAGTATTTT. Translation gives CASSAEQASDTQYF.

The chain recombines TRBV3-1 (or the pseudogene TRBV3-2) with TRBJ2-7, with 7 nucleotides matching TRBD1. The length of the CDR3 is 16 residues. Germline V gives CDR1 LGHDT, CDR2 YNNKEL (reference sequence). The V segment lost 1 base and the J segment 1 base; nucleotides outside the gene matches: 7. The CDR3 region is CASSQGIGTASYEQYF. The CDR3 bases are TGTGCCAGCAGCCAAGGAATCGGGACAGCGTCCTACGAGCAGTACTTC.

Details on this clone: Other DNA sequences in the sample encode the same CDR3. The chain links TRBV5-5 to TRBJ2-7, with D tentatively TRBD2 (5 bases). The CDR3 extends over 12 amino acids. Germline V gene sequence: CDR1 SGHKS, CDR2 YYEKEE (reference sequence). Trimming took 2 bases from V and 7 from J, leaving 10 bases between them. CDR3 nucleotide sequence: TGTGCCAGCAGCTTAGGGTCGGGGGAGCAGTACTTC. It yields the protein CASSLGSGEQYF.

The chain combines TRBV10-3 with TRBJ1-2, with 12 bases fitting TRBD1. Germline loops: CDR1 ENHRY, CDR2 SYGVKD. V was pared by 2 bases and J by 8 bases, with 12 bases of the junction left unmatched. The CDR3 covers 17 residues. The CDR3 loop is CAISETRDRGRSDGYTF. CDR3 DNA sequence: TGTGCCATCAGTGAGACGAGGGACAGGGGGCGATCTGACGGCTACACCTTC.

In its sample, this clone was seen once. The V gene is TRBV24-1, the J gene TRBJ2-1, with D unresolved. V lost 4 bases and J lost 0, with 12 bases in between. CDR3 length: 16 amino acids. CDR1 and CDR2 from the germline V gene are KGHDR and SFDVKD. CDR3: CATSDPRKSSYNEQFF. The CDR3 DNA sequence: TGTGCCACCAGTGACCCGCGAAAGAGCTCCTACAATGAGCAGTTCTTC.

This sequence joins TRBV7-2 and TRBJ2-1; D is undetermined. This CDR3 is built from 12 residues. The germline CDR1 and CDR2 sequences are SGHTA and FQGNSA. V was shortened by 1 base and J by 5 bases, with 3 bases between the two germline ends. This CDR3 is CASSLVNNEQFF. CDR3 coding DNA: TGTGCCAGCAGCTTAGTAAACAATGAGCAGTTCTTC.

The rearrangement links TRBV19 to TRBJ2-7; no reliable D call. The CDR3 sequence is 14 residues long. Germline V gene lookup returns CDR1 LNHDA and CDR2 SQIVND (reference sequence). The V end was cut by 3 bases, the J end by 0 bases, with 9 bases between. The CDR3 nucleotides read TGTGCCAGTAGTATCGGTCCCGCCTCCTACGAGCAGTACTTC. Translated: CASSIGPASYEQYF. The entire variable domain, with the rest obtained from reference TRBV19 and TRBJ2-7, is as follows: DGGITQSPKYLFRKEGQNVTLSCEQNLNHDAMYWYRQDPGQGLRLIYYSQIVNDFQKGDIAEGYSVSREKKESFPLTVTSAQKNPTAFYLCASSIGPASYEQYFGPGTRLTVT.

The chain joins TRBV6-5 to TRBJ1-2, with D possibly being TRBD1 (5 bases). CDR3 length: 14 amino acids. The V gene lost 5 bases and the J gene lost 7 bases, with 17 bases spanning the gap. Germline V gene data show CDR1 as MNHEY and CDR2 as SVGAGI. CDR3 residues: CASSQSSGSSGYTF. Written as DNA, the CDR3 is TGTGCCAGCAGTCAAAGCTCAGGGTCTTCTGGCTACACCTTC.

This sequence joins TRBV14 and TRBJ2-7, with TRBD2 identical over 7 bases. The CDR3 consists of 15 residues. The V segment lost 4 bases and the J segment 3 bases; nucleotides outside the gene matches: 9. Germline V gene sequence: CDR1 SGHDN, CDR2 FVKESK. CDR3 protein: CASSLEGLSYYEQYF. CDR3 in DNA: TGTGCCAGCAGCCTCGAGGGACTATCTTACTACGAGCAGTACTTC.

The chain links TRBV5-5 to TRBJ1-2, with D possibly matching TRBD1 (5 bases). Between the trimmed V and J ends, which lost 4 bases and 8 bases, there was a span of 12 bases. CDR3 length: 12 residues. Germline CDR1 reads SGHKS; CDR2 reads YYEKEE (reference sequence). CDR3 bases: TGTGCCAGCAGCCCTAGGGACTGGGGCTACACCTTC. The encoded protein is CASSPRDWGYTF.

The rearrangement links TRBV4-1 to TRBJ1-1; no definite D call. CDR1 is MGHRA and CDR2 is YSYEKL in the germline V gene. The ends were cut back, 5 bases at V and 0 bases at J, with 19 bases in the middle. This CDR3 spans 17 amino acids. The CDR3 reads CASSVKSDLRMNTEAFF. In DNA, the CDR3 is TGCGCCAGCAGCGTCAAATCCGACTTGCGGATGAACACTGAAGCTTTCTTT.

This rearrangement joins TRBV9 to TRBJ1-1, with D uncertain. The CDR3 consists of 15 residues. CDR1 SGDLS and CDR2 YYNGEE come from the germline V gene. Trimming took off 6 bases at V and 5 bases at J, with 20 bases between the two ends. The DNA for the CDR3 is TGTGCCAGCAACCCAGGACGAGGGTATGGTACTGAAGCTTTCTTT. As protein: CASNPGRGYGTEAFF. Supplemented by reference TRBV9 and TRBJ1-1, the full variable domain reads DSGVTQTPKHLITATGQRVTLRCSPRSGDLSVYWYQQSLDQGLQFLIQYYNGEERAKGNILERFSAQQFPDLHSELNLSSLELGDSALYFCASNPGRGYGTEAFFGQGTRLTVV.

This sequence joins TRBV3-1 (or the pseudogene TRBV3-2) and TRBJ2-7; D remains unclear. Germline CDR1 LGHDT, CDR2 YNNKEL (reference sequence). The CDR3 runs to 16 residues. The germline V and J ends were trimmed by 0 bases and 3 bases, with 15 bases remaining between them. The CDR3 here is CASSQDHLPRYYEQYF. The CDR3 DNA reads as TGTGCCAGCAGCCAAGATCACCTTCCTAGGTACTACGAGCAGTACTTC.

The genes are TRBV7-9 and TRBJ1-1; TRBD1 aligns across 8 bases. V lost 4 bases to trimming and J lost 0 bases; unmatched junction nucleotides: 10. Germline values: CDR1 SEHNR, CDR2 FQNEAQ (reference sequence). The CDR3 is made up of 17 amino acids. Here the CDR3 DNA reads TGTGCCAGCAGCTCCAGGACAGGGAACATCATGAACACTGAAGCTTTCTTT. Protein: CASSSRTGNIMNTEAFF.

This clone has just one count. The chain combines TRBV19 with TRBJ1-2; maybe TRBD1 (5 bases). Deletions cut 8 bases from V and 7 bases from J, with 20 bases between. This CDR3 spans 14 amino acids. CDR1 LNHDA and CDR2 SQIVND come from the germline V gene (reference sequence). The CDR3 DNA sequence: TGTGCCAGTGGGGGGGGTTTCGCCCTATTTGGCTACACCTTC. Protein: CASGGGFALFGYTF.

This clone has a single count. J is TRBJ2-5 and V is TRBV7-9; TRBD2 might be the D (5 bases). CDR3 length: 15 residues. Trimming took 1 base from V and 2 from J, leaving 11 bases between them. Germline V gives CDR1 SEHNR, CDR2 FQNEAQ (reference sequence). The CDR3 region has the DNA TGTGCCAGCAGCTTAGTCTTCGGGGATCAAGAGACCCAGTACTTC. Translating it yields CASSLVFGDQETQYF.

V usage is TRBV2 and J usage is TRBJ2-1, with 7 bases that match TRBD2. The V gene end was trimmed by 3 bases and the J gene end by 10 bases; junction bases not matched to a gene: 0. CDR1 SNHLY and CDR2 FYNNEI come from the germline V gene. The CDR3 contains 11 residues. CDR3 sequence reads: CASSDGGEQFF. In nucleotides, the CDR3 is TGTGCCAGCAGTGACGGGGGGGAGCAGTTCTTC.

The V gene is TRBV19, the J gene TRBJ2-7, with a weak D call TRBD2 (5 bases). CDR3 size: 13 residues. V was pared by 5 bases and J by 6 bases, with 14 bases between. Germline assignment: CDR1 LNHDA and CDR2 SQIVND (reference sequence). CDR3 sequence reads: CASSLANAGEQYF. CDR3 bases: TGTGCCAGTAGTTTGGCTAACGCGGGCGAGCAGTACTTC.

This clone has only one observation. The gene calls are TRBV18 and TRBJ2-2; possibly TRBD2 for D (6 bases). CDR1 is KGHSH and CDR2 is LQKENI in the germline V gene. V was shortened by 2 bases and J by 6 bases, with 10 bases between the two germline ends. The CDR3 consists of 14 residues. The CDR3 spells CASSPGGPAGELFF. The CDR3 bases are TGTGCCAGCTCACCAGGAGGGCCAGCCGGGGAGCTGTTTTTT.

The rearrangement links TRBV25-1 to TRBJ2-5; 7 bases align to TRBD2. Germline V gene lookup returns CDR1 MGHDK and CDR2 SYGVNS. V dropped 1 base and J dropped 4; count of bases not matched to a gene: 6. The CDR3 has 15 residues. The CDR3 is CASSELGREAETQYF. For the CDR3, the DNA is TGTGCCAGCAGTGAATTGGGGAGGGAAGCAGAGACCCAGTACTTC.

The V call is TRBV27, the J call TRBJ2-2; TRBD1 agrees at 8 bases. The CDR3 length is 15 residues. J lost 6 bases, V lost 5 bases, and 8 bases had no gene match. Germline CDR1 and CDR2: MNHEY and SMNVEV (reference sequence). CDR3 in amino acids: CASSPRTGIPGELFF. CDR3 nucleotides: TGTGCCAGCAGTCCCCGGACAGGGATCCCCGGGGAGCTGTTTTTT.

A single count supports this clone. The DNA of the CDR3 is TGTGCCACATCTCCGGGGGGGAGCTCCTACAATGAGCAGTTCTTC. Its protein is CATSPGGSSYNEQFF. The V call is TRBV24-1, the J call TRBJ2-1, with TRBD2 identical over 8 bases. V gave up 10 bases and J gave up 0 bases; unmatched junction bases: 7. CDR3 length: 15 residues. The germline gives CDR1 KGHDR, CDR2 SFDVKD.